Shown below are 30 T cell receptor beta chains from a single sample sequenced in a study. The sorted Tregs were CD4+CD25+CD127-/low cells. A single record per CDR3 protein comes from TCRdb applying MiXCR to the 5' RACE reads. The sample includes roughly 9,900 distinct CDR3 sequences, 15% to 20% of them seen just once. The sequenced sample was Tregs sorted from a lymph node. Every receptor here comes from a female donor with breast cancer.

This clonotype is classed as medium-sized. CDR3 sequence (DNA): TGCGCCAGCAGCCAAGATATGAGGAACACCGGGGAGCTGTTTTTT. Translated: CASSQDMRNTGELFF. The V and J genes are TRBV4-1 and TRBJ2-2; no reliable D call. Germline lookup yields CDR1 MGHRA and CDR2 YSYEKL. This CDR3 comprises 15 residues. V lost 0 bases and J lost 1, with 6 bases in between.

By share of the sample, this clonotype is medium-sized. The rearrangement links TRBV11-3 to TRBJ2-7, with D perhaps matching TRBD1 or TRBD2 (5 bases each). V lost 3 bases, J lost 5 bases, and 11 bases lay in between. The CDR3 has 13 amino acids. Per the germline V gene, CDR1 is SGHNT and CDR2 is YENEEA. The CDR3 bases are TGTGCCAGCAGCTTGGGGGTACTAAACGAGCAGTACTTC. Its translation is CASSLGVLNEQYF.

The DNA for the CDR3 is TGTGCCAGCAGGGCCCGGGGAACAGATAGCAATCAGCCCCAGCATTTT. Translation: CASRARGTDSNQPQHF. The J gene is TRBJ1-5, the V gene TRBV2; no definite D call. Germline assignment: CDR1 SNHLY and CDR2 FYNNEI. V lost 6 bases to trimming and J lost 0 bases, with 15 bases between them. The CDR3 runs to 16 residues.

This clonotype was detected many times. The chain joins TRBV15 to TRBJ1-4, with 9 bases lining up with TRBD1. Germline trimming cut 2 bases from V and 8 bases from J; bases unmatched to any gene: 9. The CDR3 covers 16 residues. CDR1 and CDR2 from the germline V gene are LNHNV and YYDKDF (reference sequence). CDR3 in DNA: TGTGCCACCAGCAGATTGGGTGGGACAGGGTACGAAAAACTGTTTTTT. This codes for CATSRLGGTGYEKLFF. Variable domain in full (rest from reference TRBV15 and TRBJ1-4): DAMVIQNPRYQVTQFGKPVTLSCSQTLNHNVMYWYQQKSSQAPKLLFHYYDKDFNNEADTPDNFQSRRPNTSFCFLDIRSPGLGDTAMYLCATSRLGGTGYEKLFFGSGTQLSVL.

The rearrangement uses TRBV30 and TRBJ1-5; D possibly corresponds to TRBD1 (6 bases). The CDR3 spans 13 residues. The ends were cut back, 1 base at V and 5 bases at J, with 9 bases in the middle. The germline V gene has CDR1 GTSNPN and CDR2 SVGIG (reference sequence). CDR3 loop: CAWSGTVHQPQHF. CDR3 bases: TGTGCCTGGAGTGGGACAGTCCATCAGCCCCAGCATTTT.

By proportion, this clonotype is medium-sized (0.01 to 0.1%). The chain recombines TRBV28 with TRBJ2-7; 8 bases match TRBD2. The CDR3 has 15 residues. The germline V gene has CDR1 MDHEN and CDR2 SYDVKM. The junction had 7 bases not matched to a gene; V was cut back by 6 bases and J by 0 bases. The CDR3 reads CASSSSGSPSYEQYF. The CDR3 nucleotides read TGTGCCAGCAGCTCCAGCGGGAGCCCCTCCTACGAGCAGTACTTC.

This clonotype ranks as medium-sized. The chain has TRBV5-1 and TRBJ1-5; D not resolved. This CDR3 spans 15 amino acids. The germline V and J ends were trimmed by 0 bases and 2 bases, with 9 bases remaining between them. Germline CDR1 SGHRS, CDR2 YFSETQ. CDR3 sequence: CASSLVGDRNQPQHF. The CDR3 DNA reads as TGCGCCAGCAGCTTGGTCGGGGATCGCAATCAGCCCCAGCATTTT.

This clonotype has just a few counts. This may stem from a read error, because a much larger clone lies one nucleotide away. The V gene is TRBV12-2, the J gene TRBJ2-1; whether TRBD1, the table's D call, matches the DNA was not checked. TRBV12-2 has pseudogene status. The CDR3 is 13 residues long. DNA for the CDR3: TGTGTAAGTCGCATGGGACAGGGGCATGAGCAGTTCTTC. Its protein product is CVSRMGQGHEQFF.

Details on this clonotype: One end of the junction does not line up with germline, which may come from a read error. The genes are TRBV4-2 and TRBJ2-3; D not resolved. Germline V lookup: CDR1 LGHNA, CDR2 YNFKEQ. The length of the CDR3 is 13 residues. The CDR3 DNA reads as TGTGCCGGCAGCCTTCGTCCAGCGGATACGCAGTATTTT. Translating gives CAGSLRPADTQYF.

V is TRBV29-1 and J is TRBJ1-1; D unresolved. The V and J ends lost 6 bases and 0 bases respectively, with 11 bases between them. The CDR3 is 13 residues long. The germline gives CDR1 SQVTM, CDR2 ANQGSEA. The CDR3 spells CSVMRELNTEAFF. As DNA, the CDR3 is TGCAGCGTAATGCGGGAGTTGAACACTGAAGCTTTCTTT.

This clonotype was recorded once. The V gene is TRBV2, the J gene TRBJ2-3, with D perhaps matching TRBD2 (5 bases). V was cut by 7 bases and J by 5 bases, with 22 bases left in between. The germline gives CDR1 SNHLY, CDR2 FYNNEI. The CDR3 spans 16 residues. The CDR3 loop reads CASTPRIGLARDTQYF. Here the CDR3 DNA reads TGTGCCAGCACGCCACGCATCGGGCTAGCACGAGATACGCAGTATTTT.

This clonotype has more than one count but fewer than ten. At one end, the junction sequence differs from germline, possibly due to a read error. The chain joins TRBV24-1 to TRBJ2-6; TRBD1 aligns across 10 bases. Germline loops: CDR1 KGHDR, CDR2 SFDVKD. This CDR3 has 16 residues. For the CDR3, the DNA is TGTGCCACCAGTGAGACTCCCGGGACAGGGGACAACGTCCTGACTTTC. This translates into CATSETPGTGDNVLTF.

This clonotype was seen ten or more times. Here the CDR3 DNA reads TGCGCCAGCAGCCAAGATCGGGTCTATGGCTACACCTTC. It codes for CASSQDRVYGYTF. V usage is TRBV4-1 and J usage is TRBJ1-2; D not resolved. The V end was cut by 0 bases, the J end by 4 bases, with 6 bases between. CDR1 is MGHRA and CDR2 is YSYEKL in the germline V gene. This CDR3 region has 13 residues.

Turning to this clonotype: This could be a read error, since a much larger clone is one nucleotide away. The chain carries TRBV5-1 and TRBJ1-1; D call uncertain. The ends were cut back, 1 base at V and 0 bases at J, with 7 bases in the middle. The V gene's germline CDR1 is SGHRS and CDR2 YFSETQ. The CDR3 extends over 14 amino acids. CDR3 in amino acids: CASSLCSLNTEAFF. The DNA of the CDR3 is TGCGCCAGCAGCTTGTGTAGCCTGAACACTGAAGCTTTCTTT.

This clonotype is judged medium-sized. The rearrangement uses TRBV5-1 and TRBJ1-1; D is uncertain. The ends were cut back, 0 bases at V and 2 bases at J, with 14 bases in the middle. The CDR3 covers 16 residues. The germline gives CDR1 SGHRS, CDR2 YFSETQ. The CDR3 sequence is CASSLGAAPTNTEAFF. The CDR3 DNA follows: TGCGCCAGCAGCTTGGGGGCAGCCCCAACCAACACTGAAGCTTTCTTT.

This clonotype was seen at least ten times. The V gene is TRBV7-8, the J gene TRBJ2-1; TRBD1 matches 7 bases. The CDR3 runs 18 residues. Looked up from germline, CDR1 is SGHVS and CDR2 is FQNEAQ. Trimming at V came to 5 bases and at J to 4 bases, leaving 17 bases not matched to a gene. CDR3 coding DNA: TGTGCCAGCAGCGACAGAAGAAGGGGGCTCACCTATTACAATGAGCAGTTCTTC. Translating it yields CASSDRRRGLTYYNEQFF.

This clonotype showed up just a few times. This chain connects TRBV5-4 to TRBJ2-1; 12 nucleotides align to TRBD2. The germline V gene encodes CDR1 SGHNT and CDR2 YYREEE (reference sequence). V gave up 3 bases and J gave up 5 bases; unmatched junction bases: 3. CDR3 length: 15 residues. In DNA, the CDR3 is TGTGCCAGCAGCTCTAGCGGGAGGGGGGACAATGAGCAGTTCTTC. Translation gives CASSSSGRGDNEQFF. The full variable domain, completed using reference TRBV5-4 and TRBJ2-1, is ETGVTQSPTHLIKTRGQQVTLRCSSQSGHNTVSWYQQALGQGPQFIFQYYREEENGRGNFPPRFSGLQFPNYSSELNVNALELDDSALYLCASSSSGRGDNEQFFGPGTRLTVL.

This clonotype showed up many times. The genes are TRBV20-1 and TRBJ2-5; the D gene is possibly TRBD2 (5 bases). The CDR3 consists of 11 residues. Trimming stripped 5 bases from V and 4 bases from J, with 8 bases between. The germline V gene has CDR1 DFQATT and CDR2 SNEGSKA (reference sequence). The CDR3 DNA follows: TGCAGTGCTCGGGCGGGAGAGACCCAGTACTTC. Residues: CSARAGETQYF.

V is TRBV5-4 and J is TRBJ1-4, with no clear D. The V end was cut by 4 bases, the J end by 1 base, with 11 bases between. Germline V gene sequence: CDR1 SGHNT, CDR2 YYREEE (reference sequence). The CDR3 covers 15 residues. CDR3 DNA sequence: TGTGCCAGCAGCCGCACGGGCGGAACTAATGAAAAACTGTTTTTT. This sequence encodes CASSRTGGTNEKLFF.

This clonotype is labeled as medium-sized. This chain connects TRBV29-1 to TRBJ2-2, with D uncertain. In germline, CDR1 is SQVTM, CDR2 ANQGSEA. CDR3 length: 11 amino acids. Trimming pared 6 bases from V and 1 base from J, leaving 3 bases between. This CDR3 reads CSVQNTGELFF. CDR3 DNA sequence: TGCAGCGTCCAGAACACCGGGGAGCTGTTTTTT.

In this sample, this clonotype turned up many times. This chain joins TRBV7-2 and TRBJ1-1; TRBD1 is a possible D gene (6 bases). Germline loops: CDR1 SGHTA, CDR2 FQGNSA. The CDR3 contains 16 residues. Trimming pared 5 bases from V and 1 base from J, leaving 17 bases between. This chain's CDR3 is CASSLGQSISNTEAFF. CDR3 DNA sequence: TGTGCCAGCAGCCTCGGACAGAGCATATCGAACACTGAAGCTTTCTTT.

This clonotype was seen ten or more times. The rearrangement joins TRBV29-1 to TRBJ1-1, with D hard to call. Trimming removed 1 base from V and 0 bases from J, with 6 bases in between. This CDR3 has 13 amino acids. Germline V gene sequence: CDR1 SQVTM, CDR2 ANQGSEA. The CDR3 sequence: CSVEGGMNTEAFF. The CDR3 DNA sequence: TGCAGCGTTGAAGGGGGTATGAACACTGAAGCTTTCTTT.

The J gene is TRBJ2-1, the V gene TRBV2; D might be TRBD1 or TRBD2, each matching 5 bases. Germline CDR1 and CDR2: SNHLY and FYNNEI. The length of the CDR3 is 15 residues. Trimming took 3 bases from V and 2 from J, leaving 11 bases between them. This CDR3 reads CASSEGENAYNEQFF. The DNA of the CDR3 is TGTGCCAGCAGTGAGGGGGAGAACGCCTACAATGAGCAGTTCTTC.

This clonotype was counted at least ten times. V gene TRBV28 combines with J gene TRBJ2-3; D might be TRBD1 (6 bases). The V and J ends lost 4 bases and 2 bases respectively, with 13 bases between them. The CDR3 is 15 amino acids. Looked up from germline, CDR1 is MDHEN and CDR2 is SYDVKM. As DNA, the CDR3 is TGTGCCAGCAGTTGGCGGCAGGGGTACACAGATACGCAGTATTTT. Translated: CASSWRQGYTDTQYF.

The chain is built from TRBV11-2 and TRBJ1-1; D unclear. V lost 4 bases, J lost 0 bases, and 27 bases lay in between. CDR1 is SGHAT and CDR2 is FQNNGV in the germline V gene. CDR3 length: 20 amino acids. CDR3 loop: CASSSPTFLAPGSVNTEAFF. CDR3 nucleotides: TGTGCCAGCAGCTCACCGACCTTTCTGGCACCGGGGAGTGTGAACACTGAAGCTTTCTTT.

This clonotype showed up many times. The genes are TRBV4-2 and TRBJ2-7; no reliable D call. Trimming cost V 1 base and J 5 bases, with 12 bases left between them. Germline V CDR1 and CDR2: LGHNA, YNFKEQ. The length of the CDR3 is 14 residues. The CDR3 sequence: CASSQGRFENEQYF. CDR3 bases: TGTGCCAGCAGCCAAGGTCGTTTTGAGAACGAGCAGTACTTC.

This clonotype appeared a few times. A much more abundant neighbour one base away suggests this may be a read error. The chain is built from TRBV27 and TRBJ1-2, with 8 nucleotides matching TRBD1. The CDR3 has 14 residues. Germline CDR1 MNHEY, CDR2 SMNVEV (reference sequence). The CDR3 DNA is TGTACCAGCAGTTTCCAAGGACAGGGAGAAGGCTACACCTTC. Its translation: CTSSFQGQGEGYTF.

This clonotype came up a few times. A junction end diverges from the germline sequence, so it may reflect a read error. The chain employs TRBV5-4 and TRBJ2-5; D tentatively reads TRBD1 or TRBD2 (5 bases each). CDR3 length: 16 amino acids. Germline CDR1 and CDR2: SGHNT and YYREEE (reference sequence). CDR3 nucleotide sequence: TGTGCCAGCAGCTCACCGCCGGGATCGGGGCAAGAGACCCAGTGCTTC. Protein: CASSSPPGSGQETQCF.

The gene calls are TRBV10-3 and TRBJ2-1; TRBD2 matches 8 bases. After removal of 7 bases from V and 7 bases from J, the junction contained 9 bases not matched to a gene. The CDR3 covers 14 residues. Per germline, CDR1 ENHRY and CDR2 SYGVKD. CDR3 DNA: TGTGCCATCATCGGAGCGGGGGCTGGGAATGAGCAGTTCTTC. Translation: CAIIGAGAGNEQFF.

This clonotype has just a few counts. This chain connects TRBV18 to TRBJ2-2; D gene unclear. CDR3 length: 17 residues. The germline V gene has CDR1 KGHSH and CDR2 LQKENI. Trimming pared 1 base from V and 4 bases from J, leaving 16 bases between. The CDR3: CASSPREATLGTGELFF. The CDR3 coding sequence is TGTGCCAGCTCACCACGGGAAGCTACCCTGGGCACCGGGGAGCTGTTTTTT.